Listed below are T cell receptor beta chains from one sample, sequenced in a study of T cell responses to AZD1222 COVID-19 vaccine. Sequenced by immunoSEQ multiplex PCR; TCRdb stores in-frame clones only, minus some. The table has about 120,000 clones, 87% seen once; the top ten hold roughly 12%. The material was peripheral blood, obtained on day 0 of AZD1222 vaccination. The receptors here all came from an adult in good health. Both conserved end residues are part of each CDR3. The D gene is left open where the match is weak. Clone size is given for some rows only: seen once, a few or many times, or a class if the clone is expanded.

TRBJ1-2 | TRBV5-8 | . | . | TGTGCCAGCAGCTTGGCACAGAATGGCTACACCTTC | CASSLAQNGYTF
TRBJ1-5 | TRBV10-2 | . | . | TGCGCCAGCAGTGAACTCGGACACCAGAATCAGCCCCAGCATTTT | CASSELGHQNQPQHF
TRBJ2-5 | TRBV5-6 | few | . | TGTGCCAGCAGCGGGGCTAGGGGATCCGAGACCCAGTACTTC | CASSGARGSETQYF
TRBJ2-1 | TRBV28 | . | TRBD2 | TGTGCCAGTTTCACGTCCAGGGGTCGAAGGACTAGCGGGCAGTTCTTC | CASFTSRGRRTSGQFF
TRBJ1-1 | TRBV27 | . | TRBD1 | TGTGCCAGTTCCGGGACAGGGGACACTGAAGCTTTCTTT | CASSGTGDTEAFF
TRBJ1-1 | TRBV6-2/TRBV6-3 | . | . | TGTGCCAGCAGTTATCAGGTTGTGAACACTGAAGCTTTCTTT | CASSYQVVNTEAFF
TRBJ2-4 | TRBV5-6 | . | . | TGTGCCAGCAGCTTGGGGGGCGCCAAAAACATTCAGTACTTC | CASSLGGAKNIQYF
TRBJ1-1 | TRBV27 | . | . | TGTGCCAGCAGTTTATTCCCGGCGGTTCCCCCGCAGGGCGACACTGAAGCTTTCTTT | CASSLFPAVPPQGDTEAFF
TRBJ2-2 | TRBV5-6 | . | . | TGTGCCAGCAGCTTGGGGCAGCACACCGGGGAGCTGTTTTTT | CASSLGQHTGELFF
TRBJ2-2 | TRBV7-3 | . | . | TGTGCCAGCAGTTCGTCCCTGGGCGGGGAGCTGTTTTTT | CASSSSLGGELFF
TRBJ1-4 | TRBV30 | . | . | TGTGCCTGGAGTGTATCCAGTAATAATGAAAAACTGTTTTTT | CAWSVSSNNEKLFF
TRBJ2-7 | TRBV30 | . | TRBD1 | TGTGCCTCCAAGAGGGGGGGACAGGGGTACGAGCAGTACTTC | CASKRGGQGYEQYF
TRBJ1-6 | TRBV12-3/TRBV12-4 | . | . | TGTGCCAGCAGTTTGTGGGTTGTTTCACCCCTCCACTTT | CASSLWVVSPLHF
TRBJ2-1 | TRBV19 | . | TRBD1 | TGTGCCAGTAGTATAGCTCGGGGGACAGGGTCGGCTGAGCAGTTCTTC | CASSIARGTGSAEQFF
TRBJ2-3 | TRBV24-1 | . | . | TGTGCCACCAGCGGAAGAGGACAGCACACAGATACGCAGTATTTT | CATSGRGQHTDTQYF
TRBJ2-1 | TRBV5-6 | once | . | TGTGCCAGCGGCCTCAGGGGGGTCTACAATGAGCAGTTCTTC | CASGLRGVYNEQFF
TRBJ1-2 | TRBV7-2 | . | . | TGTGCCAGCAGCCTCATGGGGGGGGTATCTGGCTACACCTTC | CASSLMGGVSGYTF
TRBJ2-7 | TRBV11-2 | . | TRBD2 | TGTGCCAGCAGCTTAGATAAGCGGGAGTCTGGCGAGCAGTACTTC | CASSLDKRESGEQYF
TRBJ1-2 | TRBV30 | . | . | TGTGCCTGGAGTGTAGGTCAAGGGGGTGGCTACACCTTC | CAWSVGQGGGYTF
TRBJ2-1 | TRBV28 | . | . | TGTGCCACCCGGGAAACGGGGGAATACAATGAGCAGTTCTTC | CATRETGEYNEQFF
TRBJ1-6 | TRBV9 | . | . | TGTGCCAGCAGCGTACTGGGAAATAATTCACCCCTCCACTTT | CASSVLGNNSPLHF
TRBJ2-3 | TRBV18 | . | . | TGTGCCAGCTCTCCCGGGGGTGCAGATACGCAGTATTTT | CASSPGGADTQYF
TRBJ1-2 | TRBV28 | . | . | TGTGCCAGCAGTGCCCGATATATCAGACTTCGGGCTAACTATGGCTACACCTTC | CASSARYIRLRANYGYTF
TRBJ2-1 | TRBV24-1 | . | TRBD1 | TGTGCCACCAGTGATCCCTCGGGACAGGCCTACAATGAGCAGTTCTTC | CATSDPSGQAYNEQFF
TRBJ2-2 | TRBV28 | . | . | TGTGCCAGCAGGCTAGGGACGAACACCGGGGAGCTGTTTTTT | CASRLGTNTGELFF
TRBJ2-7 | TRBV19 | . | TRBD2 | TGTGCCAGTAGTACGACACTTGTAGCGGGAGGTAACTACGAGCAGTACTTC | CASSTTLVAGGNYEQYF
TRBJ2-3 | TRBV5-4 | . | TRBD2 | TGTGCCAGCAGCTTGGCCGGGCTGAGCGGGATAGTTAGAGAGACAGATACGCAGTATTTT | CASSLAGLSGIVRETDTQYF